This TCR beta chain was sequenced for a study of PD-L1 blockade in urothelial cancer. Study in general: From 2014, patients received atezolizumab, given as 1,200 mg intravenously every 3 weeks.

Profiled with immunoSEQ multiplex PCR; TCRdb holds only in-frame clones, not every one. The table shows approximately 110,000 clones, with 91% occurring only once. Time point noted: peripheral blood 6 weeks after treatment start. Patients were diagnosed with urothelial carcinoma, either locally advanced or metastatic. The receptor's source is a man aged 55-75 years with urothelial cancer. Specimen: PBMCs, collected around atezolizumab (anti-PD-L1) treatment.

The CDR3 is CASSHPGQGAYEQYF. CDR3 bases: TGTGCCAGCAGCCACCCGGGACAGGGGGCTTACGAGCAGTACTTC. V gene TRBV11-2 combines with J gene TRBJ2-7; TRBD1 aligns across 12 bases. The germline CDR1 and CDR2 sequences are SGHAT and FQNNGV. The CDR3 has 15 amino acids. The ends lost 5 bases at V and 4 bases at J; junction bases unmatched: 6.